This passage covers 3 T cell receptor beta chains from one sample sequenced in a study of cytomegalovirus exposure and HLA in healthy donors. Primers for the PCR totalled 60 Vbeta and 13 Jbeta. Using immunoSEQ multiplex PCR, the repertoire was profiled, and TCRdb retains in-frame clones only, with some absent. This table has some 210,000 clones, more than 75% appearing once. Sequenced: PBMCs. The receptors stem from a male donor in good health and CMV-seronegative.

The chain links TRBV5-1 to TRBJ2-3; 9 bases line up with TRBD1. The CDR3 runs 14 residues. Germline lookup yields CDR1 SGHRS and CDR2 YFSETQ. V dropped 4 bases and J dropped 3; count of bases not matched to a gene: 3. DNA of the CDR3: TGCGCCAGCAGCCCAGGGACAGGGACAGATACGCAGTATTTT. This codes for CASSPGTGTDTQYF.

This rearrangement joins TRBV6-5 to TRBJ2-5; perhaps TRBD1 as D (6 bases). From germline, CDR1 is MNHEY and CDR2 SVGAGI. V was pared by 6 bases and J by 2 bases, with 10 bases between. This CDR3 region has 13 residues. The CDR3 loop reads CASRETGQETQYF. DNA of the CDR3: TGTGCCAGCAGGGAGACAGGACAAGAGACCCAGTACTTC.

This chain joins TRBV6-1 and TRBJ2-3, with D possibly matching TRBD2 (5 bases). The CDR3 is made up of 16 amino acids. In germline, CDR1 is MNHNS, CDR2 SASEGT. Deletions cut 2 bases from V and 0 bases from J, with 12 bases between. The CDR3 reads CASSEWSGRSTDTQYF. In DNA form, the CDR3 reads TGTGCCAGCAGTGAATGGAGCGGCAGAAGCACAGATACGCAGTATTTT.